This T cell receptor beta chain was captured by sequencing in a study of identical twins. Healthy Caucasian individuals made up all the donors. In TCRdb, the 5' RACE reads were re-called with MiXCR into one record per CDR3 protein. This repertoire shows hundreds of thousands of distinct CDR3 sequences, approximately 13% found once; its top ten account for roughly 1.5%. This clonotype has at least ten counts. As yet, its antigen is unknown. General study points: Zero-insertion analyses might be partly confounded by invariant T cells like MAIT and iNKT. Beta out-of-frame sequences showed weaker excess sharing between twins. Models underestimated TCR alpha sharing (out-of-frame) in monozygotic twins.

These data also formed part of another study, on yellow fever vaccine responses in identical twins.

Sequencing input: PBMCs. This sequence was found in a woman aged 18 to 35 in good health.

The CDR3 DNA reads as TGTGCCAGCAGCACCGGATCCGGGAACACTGAAGCTTTCTTT. It encodes CASSTGSGNTEAFF. This chain joins TRBV3-1 and TRBJ1-1; D not certain. Germline CDR1 reads LGHDT; CDR2 reads YNNKEL (reference sequence). The CDR3 consists of 14 residues. Trimming shortened V by 5 bases and J by 1 base, and 11 bases separated the two germline ends. Looking up the rest from reference TRBV3-1 and TRBJ1-1 gives the full variable domain: DTAVSQTPKYLVTQMGNDKSIKCEQNLGHDTMYWYKQDSKKFLKIMFSYNNKELIINETVPNRFSPKSPDKAHLNLHINSLELGDSAVYFCASSTGSGNTEAFFGQGTRLTVV.